One and the same sample provided the 25 T cell receptor beta chains below, sequenced in a study of T cell repertoires in cytomegalovirus infection. Each CDR3 protein gets one entry after TCRdb re-called the reads with MiXCR. The sample carries approximately 290,000 distinct CDR3 sequences, roughly a quarter recorded once. Sequencing input: PBMCs. These receptors originate from a human donor in good health (CMV status not recorded). Some clones in this sample may be carry-over from other donors' samples.

The rearrangement links TRBV12-3 or TRBV12-4 to TRBJ2-3; TRBD2 agrees at 7 bases. The CDR3 runs to 15 residues. V was pared by 7 bases and J by 4 bases, with 11 bases of the junction left unmatched. In DNA, the CDR3 is TGTGCCAGCATCCACGGCGGGGAGGGAGCAGATACGCAGTATTTT. Its protein is CASIHGGEGADTQYF.

J is TRBJ1-5 and V is TRBV20-1, with 8 bases that match TRBD1. V lost 5 bases and J lost 6; bases outside the gene matches: 6. This CDR3 comprises 13 residues. The V gene's germline CDR1 is DFQATT and CDR2 SNEGSKA (reference sequence). The CDR3 spells CSAERQGTQPQHF. CDR3 DNA sequence: TGCAGTGCTGAAAGACAGGGGACTCAGCCCCAGCATTTT.

The chain combines TRBV12-3 or TRBV12-4 with TRBJ2-1, with D unresolved. The CDR3 is made up of 12 amino acids. V was clipped by 3 bases and J by 7 bases, with 7 bases between them. CDR3 sequence reads: CASSFRVNEQFF. The CDR3 DNA is TGTGCCAGCAGTTTCAGAGTAAATGAGCAGTTCTTC.

The V call is TRBV11-3, the J call TRBJ2-3, with unresolved D. CDR1 and CDR2 (germline): SGHNT, YENEEA. The germline V and J ends were trimmed by 1 base and 6 bases, with 14 bases remaining between them. The CDR3 contains 15 residues. The CDR3 protein is CASSLGVGLADTQYF. In DNA form, the CDR3 reads TGTGCCAGCAGCTTAGGGGTCGGGCTCGCGGATACGCAGTATTTT.

V and J are TRBV27 and TRBJ1-2, with 10 bases that match TRBD1. The CDR3 is 15 amino acids. Germline loops: CDR1 MNHEY, CDR2 SMNVEV (reference sequence). The V segment lost 3 bases and the J segment 4 bases; nucleotides outside the gene matches: 5. The CDR3 protein is CASSFDRGRGYGYTF. As DNA, the CDR3 is TGTGCCAGCAGTTTTGACAGGGGGCGCGGCTATGGCTACACCTTC.

This clonotype came up many times. The V gene is TRBV7-2, the J gene TRBJ2-1, with D possibly TRBD2 on 5 matching bases. Per the germline V gene, CDR1 is SGHTA and CDR2 is FQGNSA. The CDR3 runs 14 residues. V was clipped by 3 bases and J by 14 bases, with 20 bases between them. The CDR3 DNA reads as TGTGCCAGCAGCTTGGACTGGGAGTTTGGTGACAAGTTCTTC. It translates to CASSLDWEFGDKFF.

This clonotype was detected many times. This sequence joins TRBV7-2 and TRBJ2-3, with 9 bases matching TRBD1. The CDR3 extends over 15 amino acids. Germline CDR1 SGHTA, CDR2 FQGNSA. The J segment lost 2 bases and the V segment lost 5 bases, leaving 5 bases of the junction unmatched. The CDR3, as DNA: TGTGCCAGCAGCACCGGGACAGGGCCCACAGATACGCAGTATTTT. Amino acids: CASSTGTGPTDTQYF.

The chain couples TRBV3-1 to TRBJ2-1; 10 nucleotides agree with TRBD2. V was clipped by 4 bases and J by 10 bases; unmatched bases: 13. CDR3 length: 16 residues. Germline-derived CDR1 and CDR2 are LGHDT and YNNKEL (reference sequence). CDR3 in DNA: TGTGCCAGCAGCCGAAGGGTGGCTAGCGGGGGCCTAGAGCAGTTCTTC. It yields the protein CASSRRVASGGLEQFF.

This clonotype has ten or more counts. The chain is built from TRBV18 and TRBJ1-2; D gene ambiguous. Per germline, CDR1 KGHSH and CDR2 LQKENI. V shed 5 bases and J shed 2 bases, with 21 bases lying between them. CDR3 length equals 17 residues. The CDR3 spells CASSGIPLPGVNYGYTF. In DNA, the CDR3 is TGTGCCAGCTCAGGAATACCGTTGCCGGGCGTAAACTATGGCTACACCTTC.

This clonotype has at least ten counts. V gene TRBV7-2 combines with J gene TRBJ2-1; D is unclear. There are 13 residues in the CDR3. Germline lookup yields CDR1 SGHTA and CDR2 FQGNSA. V shed 1 base and J shed 3 bases, with 4 bases lying between them. The CDR3 here is CASSLGDYNEQFF. The DNA for the CDR3 is TGTGCCAGCAGCTTAGGGGACTACAATGAGCAGTTCTTC.

The sample holds many counts of this clonotype. The J gene is TRBJ1-1, the V gene TRBV29-1, with D possibly being TRBD1 (5 bases). The V end lost 0 bases, the J end lost 8 bases, and 16 bases lay between the germline ends. This CDR3 is built from 14 residues. From germline, CDR1 is SQVTM and CDR2 ANQGSEA. DNA of the CDR3: TGCAGCGTTGAAGATAAGGTGGGGCAGGCCGAAGCTTTCTTT. Its translation: CSVEDKVGQAEAFF.

This clonotype occurred once. This sequence joins TRBV12-3 or TRBV12-4 and TRBJ2-7; D is undetermined. The CDR3 spans 12 residues. The V end lost 5 bases, the J end lost 7 bases, and 12 bases lay between the germline ends. The CDR3 protein is CASSIHLGEQYV. CDR3 coding DNA: TGTGCCAGCAGTATCCACCTGGGTGAGCAGTACGTC.

V is TRBV2 and J is TRBJ2-5; 8 bases agree with TRBD1. Trimming at V came to 7 bases and at J to 2 bases, leaving 12 bases not matched to a gene. The length of the CDR3 is 16 residues. The germline gives CDR1 SNHLY, CDR2 FYNNEI. CDR3 DNA: TGTGCCAGCATTCAGTACAGGGGGATTATACAAGAGACCCAGTACTTC. It codes for CASIQYRGIIQETQYF.

This chain links TRBV27 with TRBJ2-7; a possible D gene is TRBD1 (5 bases). There are 14 residues in the CDR3. Germline V gene data show CDR1 as MNHEY and CDR2 as SMNVEV (reference sequence). Trimming left V 3 bases short and J 6 bases short, with 15 bases between. This CDR3 reads CASSFQGTHTEQYF. DNA of the CDR3: TGTGCCAGCAGTTTCCAGGGCACTCACACCGAGCAGTACTTC.

The J gene is TRBJ1-1, the V gene TRBV5-4, with TRBD1 matching 8 bases. The CDR3 loop spans 15 amino acids. The germline CDR1 and CDR2 sequences are SGHNT and YYREEE (reference sequence). The junction had 11 bases not matched to a gene; V was cut back by 4 bases and J by 6 bases. This CDR3 is CASSTGGGASAEAFF. CDR3 sequence (DNA): TGTGCCAGCAGCACAGGGGGGGGGGCGTCGGCTGAAGCTTTCTTT.

The chain employs TRBV28 and TRBJ1-2, with 9 positions matching TRBD1. This CDR3 contains 12 residues. Germline CDR1 and CDR2: MDHEN and SYDVKM. J was trimmed by 9 bases and V by 6 bases; bases with no gene match: 5. CDR3 sequence reads: CASRGQGSRYTF. Written as DNA, the CDR3 is TGTGCCAGCAGAGGACAGGGGTCCCGCTACACCTTC.

V and J are TRBV5-1 and TRBJ2-4; D gene unclear. The V end lost 0 bases, the J end lost 1 base, and 14 bases lay between the germline ends. This CDR3 contains 17 residues. Looked up from germline, CDR1 is SGHRS and CDR2 is YFSETQ. The CDR3 is CASSLVETPGAKNIQYF. The CDR3 nucleotides read TGCGCCAGCAGCTTGGTAGAGACTCCCGGTGCCAAAAACATTCAGTACTTC.

The table lists this clonotype with a few counts. The J gene is TRBJ1-4, the V gene TRBV11-2; 7 bases align to TRBD1. Germline loops: CDR1 SGHAT, CDR2 FQNNGV. The CDR3 is 14 residues long. V was clipped by 5 bases and J by 8 bases; unmatched bases: 8. CDR3 bases: TGTGCCAGCAGCGCCTCTGACAGGGCGGAAAAACTGTTTTTT. Amino acids: CASSASDRAEKLFF.

This clonotype was picked up a small number of times. The genes are TRBV11-3 and TRBJ1-2; D remains ambiguous. This CDR3 is 12 amino acids long. Trimming took 5 bases from V and 7 from J, leaving 11 bases between them. CDR1 SGHNT and CDR2 YENEEA come from the germline V gene. The DNA for the CDR3 is TGTGCCAGCAGCGAGTACAATAGTGGCTACACCTTC. Encoded protein: CASSEYNSGYTF. The full variable domain, rest sourced from reference TRBV11-3 and TRBJ1-2, is EAGVVQSPRYKIIEKKQPVAFWCNPISGHNTLYWYLQNLGQGPELLIRYENEEAVDDSQLPKDRFSAERLKGVDSTLKIQPAELGDSAVYLCASSEYNSGYTFGSGTRLTVV.

The chain combines TRBV6-1 with TRBJ2-6; D is perhaps TRBD2 (7 bases). The ends were cut back, 8 bases at V and 0 bases at J, with 17 bases in the middle. The CDR3 is 17 amino acids. Looked up from germline, CDR1 is MNHNS and CDR2 is SASEGT. Here the CDR3 DNA reads TGTGCCAGCGGTACGCGGGGGCGCAACTCTGGGGCCAACGTCCTGACTTTC. It specifies CASGTRGRNSGANVLTF.

CDR3: CSVEGLSTDTQYF. The CDR3 DNA reads as TGCAGTGTTGAGGGACTCAGCACAGATACGCAGTATTTT. The chain couples TRBV20-1 to TRBJ2-3; D perhaps matches TRBD2 (6 bases). The CDR3 spans 13 residues. Germline CDR1 is DFQATT and CDR2 is SNEGSKA (reference sequence). V was pared by 7 bases and J by 0 bases, with 11 bases between.

This clonotype has a handful of counts. V is TRBV27 and J is TRBJ1-5; D perhaps matches TRBD1 (6 bases). V lost 6 bases, J lost 2 bases, and 20 bases lay in between. The CDR3 totals 17 residues. CDR1 and CDR2 (germline): MNHEY, SMNVEV (reference sequence). The CDR3 coding sequence is TGTGCCAGCAGCCCCCTCGGTAGCTCAGGGGGCAATCAGCCCCAGCATTTT. Amino acid sequence: CASSPLGSSGGNQPQHF.

This clonotype showed up many times. CDR3 loop: CASSINQGGEQFF. The CDR3 DNA sequence: TGTGCCAGCAGCATCAACCAGGGGGGTGAGCAGTTCTTC. V gene TRBV7-2 combines with J gene TRBJ2-1; maybe TRBD1 (7 bases). The CDR3 consists of 13 residues. From germline, CDR1 is SGHTA and CDR2 FQGNSA. V lost 5 bases and J lost 9, with 14 bases in between.

This clonotype was picked up a small number of times. The chain recombines TRBV28 with TRBJ1-1, with unresolved D. Germline-derived CDR1 and CDR2 are MDHEN and SYDVKM. The CDR3 runs 13 residues. V was trimmed by 6 bases and J by 2 bases, leaving 10 bases between them. CDR3 bases: TGTGCCAGCAGGGAAACAGCTAACACTGAAGCTTTCTTT. Protein sequence: CASRETANTEAFF.

This clonotype has at least ten counts. V and J are TRBV7-2 and TRBJ2-5, with unresolved D. Germline V gives CDR1 SGHTA, CDR2 FQGNSA. Trimming took 4 bases from V and 1 from J, leaving 10 bases between them. The CDR3 consists of 14 residues. The CDR3 nucleotides are TGTGCCAGCAGCTCTCGACAAGTCCAAGAGACCCAGTACTTC. Its translation: CASSSRQVQETQYF.